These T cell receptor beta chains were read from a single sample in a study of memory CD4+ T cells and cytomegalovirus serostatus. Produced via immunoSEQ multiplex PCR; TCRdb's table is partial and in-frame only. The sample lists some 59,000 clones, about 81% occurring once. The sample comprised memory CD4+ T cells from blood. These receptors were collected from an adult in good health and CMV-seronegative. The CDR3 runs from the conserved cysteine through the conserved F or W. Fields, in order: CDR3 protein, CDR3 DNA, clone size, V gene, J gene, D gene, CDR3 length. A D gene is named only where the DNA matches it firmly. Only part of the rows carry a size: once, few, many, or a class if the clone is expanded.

CASSRDRGRDGYTF	TGTGCCAGCAGTAGGGACAGGGGGCGAGATGGCTACACCTTC	.	TRBV28	TRBJ1-2	TRBD1	14
CASSVRGYEQYF	TGTGCCAGCAGCGTAAGAGGCTACGAGCAGTACTTC	.	TRBV9	TRBJ2-7	.	12
CASSLGSSYEQYF	TGTGCCAGCAGCTTGGGAAGCTCCTACGAGCAGTACTTC	few	TRBV5-4	TRBJ2-7	.	13
CASSRQETQYF	TGTGCCAGCAGCCGTCAAGAGACCCAGTACTTC	.	TRBV5-8	TRBJ2-5	.	11
CASSPLAGGETQYF	TGTGCCAGCAGTCCACTAGCGGGGGGGGAGACCCAGTACTTC	.	TRBV2	TRBJ2-5	TRBD2	14
CASSFVGTSDYEQFF	TGCGCCAGCAGCTTCGTCGGGACTAGTGATTATGAGCAGTTCTTC	few	TRBV5-1	TRBJ2-1	TRBD2	15
CASSSSRGNYGYTF	TGTGCCAGCAGTTCCTCCCGAGGAAACTATGGCTACACCTTC	.	TRBV6-5	TRBJ1-2	.	14
CASSLGIVNYGYTF	TGTGCCAGCAGCTTAGGCATAGTCAACTATGGCTACACCTTC	.	TRBV13	TRBJ1-2	.	14
CASSLAGLDDQPQHF	TGTGCCAGCAGCTTGGCCGGGTTGGATGATCAGCCCCAGCATTTT	.	TRBV5-6	TRBJ1-5	.	15
CASSVATGVGTGASYNEQFF	TGTGCCAGCAGCGTAGCTACGGGGGTGGGGACTGGCGCGTCCTACAATGAGCAGTTCTTC	.	TRBV9	TRBJ2-1	.	20
CASSSRGIVREAFF	TGTGCCAGCAGCTCAAGGGGGATAGTCAGGGAGGCTTTCTTT	.	TRBV7-2	TRBJ1-1	.	14
CASSPPAGTGTYEQYF	TGTGCCAGCAGCCCCCCTGCTGGGACAGGTACCTACGAGCAGTACTTC	.	TRBV14	TRBJ2-7	TRBD1	16
CASSSDRGRETQYF	TGTGCCAGCAGCTCTGACAGGGGTCGTGAGACCCAGTACTTC	.	TRBV11-2	TRBJ2-5	TRBD1	14
CASRSKRVGEKLFF	TGTGCCAGTAGATCGAAAAGGGTTGGTGAAAAACTGTTTTTT	.	TRBV19	TRBJ1-4	.	14
CASSPRLAGRVDEQFF	TGTGCCAGTAGTCCGCGACTAGCGGGAAGAGTGGATGAGCAGTTCTTC	.	TRBV19	TRBJ2-1	TRBD2	16
CATTRGTSGTYEQYF	TGTGCCACTACGAGAGGGACTAGCGGCACCTACGAGCAGTACTTC	.	TRBV2	TRBJ2-7	TRBD2	15
CASGRQGAKRNYGYTF	TGTGCCAGCGGCAGACAGGGAGCAAAGAGGAACTATGGCTACACCTTC	.	TRBV14	TRBJ1-2	TRBD1	16
CASRQGYEQYF	TGTGCCAGCAGACAGGGCTACGAGCAGTACTTC	.	TRBV6-5	TRBJ2-7	.	11
CSAPLFYGYTF	TGCAGTGCCCCCCTTTTCTATGGCTACACCTTC	.	TRBV20-1	TRBJ1-2	.	11
CASSLGQGVNIQYF	TGTGCCAGCAGCTTGGGGCAGGGTGTGAACATTCAGTACTTC	.	TRBV5-8	TRBJ2-4	.	14
CASSPFGGASTEAFF	TGCGCCAGCAGCCCGTTTGGGGGGGCGAGTACTGAAGCTTTCTTT	.	TRBV5-1	TRBJ1-1	.	15
CASTIGTYGRRNTGELFF	TGTGCCAGCACCATAGGGACTTATGGACGGAGGAACACCGGGGAGCTGTTTTTT	.	TRBV28	TRBJ2-2	.	18
CASSLARDGELFF	TGTGCCAGCAGCTTGGCCCGCGACGGGGAGCTGTTTTTT	few	TRBV5-4	TRBJ2-2	.	13
CASSPSGTVSNSPLHF	TGTGCCAGCAGTCCCTCCGGGACAGTCTCTAATTCACCCCTCCACTTT	.	TRBV4-2	TRBJ1-6	TRBD1	16
CASSTDLRTAVGLESF	TGTGCCAGTAGTACCGATCTGAGAACGGCCGTGGGTCTCGAGTCCTTC	.	TRBV19	TRBJ1-2	.	16
CASSPRYPTEAFF	TGTGCCAGCAGTCCCCGTTACCCCACTGAAGCTTTCTTT	.	TRBV27	TRBJ1-1	.	13
CASSLGGRTDTQYF	TGCGCCAGCAGCTTGGGGGGGCGCACAGATACGCAGTATTTT	medium-sized	TRBV5-1	TRBJ2-3	.	14